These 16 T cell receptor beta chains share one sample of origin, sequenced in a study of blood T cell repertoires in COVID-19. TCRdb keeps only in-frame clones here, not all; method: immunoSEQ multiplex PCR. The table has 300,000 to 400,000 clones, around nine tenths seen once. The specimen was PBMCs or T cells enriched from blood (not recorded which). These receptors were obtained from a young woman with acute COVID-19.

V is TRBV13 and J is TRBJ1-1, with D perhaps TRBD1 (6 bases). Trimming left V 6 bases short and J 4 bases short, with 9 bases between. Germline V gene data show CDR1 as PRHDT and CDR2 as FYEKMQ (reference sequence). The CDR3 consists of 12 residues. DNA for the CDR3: TGTGCCAGCAGAGGGGGGGGCACTGAAGCTTTCTTT. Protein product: CASRGGGTEAFF.

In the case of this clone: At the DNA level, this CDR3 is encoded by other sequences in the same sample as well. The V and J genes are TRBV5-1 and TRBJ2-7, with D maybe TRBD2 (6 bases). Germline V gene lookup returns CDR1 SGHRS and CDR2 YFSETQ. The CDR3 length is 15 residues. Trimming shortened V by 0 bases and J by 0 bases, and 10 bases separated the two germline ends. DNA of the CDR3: TGCGCCAGCAGCTTGGCCGCGGGAAGCTCCTACGAGCAGTACTTC. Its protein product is CASSLAAGSSYEQYF.

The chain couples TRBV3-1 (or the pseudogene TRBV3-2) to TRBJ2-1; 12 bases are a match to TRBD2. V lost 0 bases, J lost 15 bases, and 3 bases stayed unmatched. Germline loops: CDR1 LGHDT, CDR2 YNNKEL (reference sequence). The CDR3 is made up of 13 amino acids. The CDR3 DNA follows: TGTGCCAGCAGCCAAGACACTAGCGGGGGGCCGTTCTTC. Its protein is CASSQDTSGGPFF.

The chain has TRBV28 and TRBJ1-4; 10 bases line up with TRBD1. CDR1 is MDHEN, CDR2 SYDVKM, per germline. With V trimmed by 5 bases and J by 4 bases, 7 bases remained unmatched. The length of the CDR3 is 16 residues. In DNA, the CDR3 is TGTGCCAGCAGTCACGGACAGGGGGGGATTAATGAAAAACTGTTTTTT. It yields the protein CASSHGQGGINEKLFF. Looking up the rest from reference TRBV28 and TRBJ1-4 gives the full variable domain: DVKVTQSSRYLVKRTGEKVFLECVQDMDHENMFWYRQDPGLGLRLIYFSYDVKMKEKGDIPEGYSVSREKKERFSLILESASTNQTSMYLCASSHGQGGINEKLFFGSGTQLSVL.

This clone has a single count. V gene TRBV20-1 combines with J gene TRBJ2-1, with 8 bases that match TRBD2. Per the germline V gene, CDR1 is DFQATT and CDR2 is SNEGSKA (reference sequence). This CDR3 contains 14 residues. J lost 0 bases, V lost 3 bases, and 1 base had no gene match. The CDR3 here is CSASSGASYNEQFF. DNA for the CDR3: TGCAGTGCTAGTAGCGGGGCCTCCTACAATGAGCAGTTCTTC.

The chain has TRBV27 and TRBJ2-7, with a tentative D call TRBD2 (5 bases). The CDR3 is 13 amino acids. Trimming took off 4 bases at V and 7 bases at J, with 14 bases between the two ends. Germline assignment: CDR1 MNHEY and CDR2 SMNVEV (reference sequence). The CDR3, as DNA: TGTGCCAGCAGTTCCCTCCCATCGGGGGAGCAGTACTTC. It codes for CASSSLPSGEQYF.

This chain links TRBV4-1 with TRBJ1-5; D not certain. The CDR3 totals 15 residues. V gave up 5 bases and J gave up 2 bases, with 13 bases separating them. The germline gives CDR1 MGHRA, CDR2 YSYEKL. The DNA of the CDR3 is TGCGCCAGCAGCGAAGTGGACTTGGGCAATCAGCCCCAGCATTTT. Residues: CASSEVDLGNQPQHF.

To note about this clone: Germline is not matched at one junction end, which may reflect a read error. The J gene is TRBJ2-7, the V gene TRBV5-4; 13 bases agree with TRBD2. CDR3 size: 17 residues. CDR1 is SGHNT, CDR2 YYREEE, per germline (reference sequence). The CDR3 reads CASSLVTSGGPTYKQYF. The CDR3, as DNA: TGTGCCAGCAGCTTGGTGACTAGCGGGGGGCCTACCTACAAGCAGTACTTC.

As DNA, the CDR3 is TGTGCCAGCAGTGAACTCGCGGGGAACGGTGGCTACACCTTC. Protein product: CASSELAGNGGYTF. This chain links TRBV6-1 with TRBJ1-2; D remains unclear. The CDR3 contains 14 residues. The germline gives CDR1 MNHNS, CDR2 SASEGT. V was clipped by 2 bases and J by 7 bases, with 14 bases between them.

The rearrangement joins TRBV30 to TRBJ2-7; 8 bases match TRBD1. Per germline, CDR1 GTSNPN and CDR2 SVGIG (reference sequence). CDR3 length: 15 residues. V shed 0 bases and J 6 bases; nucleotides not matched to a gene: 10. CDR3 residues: CAWSVLRTGPGEQYF. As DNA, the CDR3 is TGTGCCTGGAGTGTACTCAGGACAGGGCCAGGCGAGCAGTACTTC.

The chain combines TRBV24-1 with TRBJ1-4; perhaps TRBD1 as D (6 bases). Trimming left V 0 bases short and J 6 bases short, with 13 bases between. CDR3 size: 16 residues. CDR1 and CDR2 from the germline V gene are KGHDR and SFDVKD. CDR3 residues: CATSDLPGGVYEKLFF. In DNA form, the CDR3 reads TGTGCCACCAGTGATTTGCCGGGGGGCGTCTATGAAAAACTGTTTTTT.

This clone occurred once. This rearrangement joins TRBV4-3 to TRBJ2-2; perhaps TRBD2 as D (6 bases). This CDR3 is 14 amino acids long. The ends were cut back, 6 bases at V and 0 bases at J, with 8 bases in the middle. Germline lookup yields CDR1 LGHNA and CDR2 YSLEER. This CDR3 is CASRRTTNTGELFF. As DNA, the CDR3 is TGCGCCAGCAGGCGGACTACGAACACCGGGGAGCTGTTTTTT.

As DNA, the CDR3 is TGTGCCAGCAGTTCGTCCTCCACAGGGGTGGATGGCTACACCTTC. Translation gives CASSSSSTGVDGYTF. The chain has TRBV6-6 and TRBJ1-2, with 7 bases that match TRBD1. From germline, CDR1 is MNHNY and CDR2 SVGAGI (reference sequence). The CDR3 runs 15 residues. V shed 4 bases, J shed 6 bases, and the junction held 11 bases outside the gene matches.

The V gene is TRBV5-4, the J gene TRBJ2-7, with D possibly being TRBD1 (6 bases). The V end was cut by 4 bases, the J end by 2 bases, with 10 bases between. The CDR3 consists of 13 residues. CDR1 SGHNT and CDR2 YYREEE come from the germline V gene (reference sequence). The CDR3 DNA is TGTGCCAGCAGCCCCGGGACAACCTACGAGCAGTACTTC. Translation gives CASSPGTTYEQYF.

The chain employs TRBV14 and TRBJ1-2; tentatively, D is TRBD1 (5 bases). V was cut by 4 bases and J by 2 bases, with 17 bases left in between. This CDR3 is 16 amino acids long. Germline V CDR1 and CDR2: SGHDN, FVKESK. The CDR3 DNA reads TGTGCCAGCAGCCCCAGGGTAGGGGCGAGGAACTATGGCTACACCTTC. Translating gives CASSPRVGARNYGYTF.

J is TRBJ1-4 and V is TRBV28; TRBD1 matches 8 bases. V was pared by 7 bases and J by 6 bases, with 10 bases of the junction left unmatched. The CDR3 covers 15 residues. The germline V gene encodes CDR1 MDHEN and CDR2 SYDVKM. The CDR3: CASTPGTGHDEKLFF. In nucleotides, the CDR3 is TGTGCCAGCACCCCGGGGACAGGTCACGATGAAAAACTGTTTTTT.